Listed below are T cell receptor beta chains from one sample, sequenced in a study of T cell repertoires in cytomegalovirus infection. TCRdb processed the reads anew with MiXCR; each CDR3 protein has one entry. This table has approximately 400,000 distinct CDR3 sequences, around 32% appearing once. Sequenced input: PBMCs. The source of these receptors is a human donor in good health (CMV status not recorded). Some clones in this sample may be carry-over from other donors' samples. CDR3s include the opening cysteine and the closing phenylalanine or tryptophan.

j_call	v_call	cdr3_aa
TRBJ2-7	TRBV10-3	CAINLDSAYEQYF
TRBJ2-7	TRBV12-3/TRBV12-4	CASSSSGGATSCEQYF
TRBJ1-2	TRBV7-6	CASSAGTGIQNYGYTF
TRBJ2-6	TRBV7-2	CASSVALRVSSGANVLTF
TRBJ2-3	TRBV12-3/TRBV12-4	CASRRLAGSDTQYF
TRBJ1-1	TRBV28	CASSRGGEQNTEAFF
TRBJ1-2	TRBV7-2	CASSLVNYGYTF
TRBJ1-2	TRBV6-5	CASRQQGFWGYTF
TRBJ2-1	TRBV7-2	CASSSLAGGSSYNEQFF
TRBJ1-4	TRBV4-3	CASSQDGGLGELFF
TRBJ2-2	TRBV3-1	CASSQDLAGELFF
TRBJ1-5	TRBV19	CASSRGGPQPQHF
TRBJ2-1	TRBV6-2/TRBV6-3	CASTVLAPPDNEQFF
TRBJ2-2	TRBV2	CASSLREGARGTGELFF
TRBJ2-5	TRBV7-2	CASSHRGKETQYF
TRBJ2-3	TRBV19	CASSIPQGGTDTQYF
TRBJ2-7	TRBV20-1	CSARAFERGAGYEQYF
TRBJ2-5	TRBV12-3/TRBV12-4	CASSPSLSETKYF
TRBJ1-3	TRBV7-8	CASRTHGSDTIYF
TRBJ1-3	TRBV9	CASSVGGFAGNTIYF
TRBJ1-1	TRBV4-1	CASSQPILNTEAFF
TRBJ2-5	TRBV12-3/TRBV12-4	CASTVTHETQYF
TRBJ1-2	TRBV4-1	CASSQSLGRRENGYTF
TRBJ1-4	TRBV11-2	CASSLGDRGSEKLFF
TRBJ2-3	TRBV7-2	CASSANRGSTDTQYF
TRBJ1-4	TRBV29-1	CSVGSGREKLFF
TRBJ2-1	TRBV19	CASRTWDSYNEQFF
TRBJ1-1	TRBV5-1	CASSPYTRAPEAFF
TRBJ1-5	TRBV4-3	CASSQAAGLLNQPQHF
TRBJ1-1	TRBV20-1	CSADRGRILNTEAFF
TRBJ2-1	TRBV7-9	CASSLGDYSTSYEQFF
TRBJ2-5	TRBV24-1	CATSDPNGLAGGEVRETQYF
TRBJ2-2	TRBV7-7	CASSSGGDTGELFF
TRBJ1-1	TRBV12-3/TRBV12-4	CASSFRVRGNTEAFF
TRBJ1-1	TRBV24-1	CATSDSKRNTEAFF
TRBJ2-1	TRBV4-2	CASSIRGRDWSYNEQFF
TRBJ1-6	TRBV2	CASSEALRGRLSPLHF
TRBJ2-1	TRBV29-1	CSGELGDEQFF
TRBJ1-1	TRBV20-1	CSAREGAVTEAFF
TRBJ1-2	TRBV11-2	CASSHSFGGGSGGYTF
TRBJ1-6	TRBV13	CASRTGSSSGNSPLHF
TRBJ2-5	TRBV7-2	CASSLDLGKQENQYF
TRBJ2-1	TRBV6-1	CASNLQGTDEQFF